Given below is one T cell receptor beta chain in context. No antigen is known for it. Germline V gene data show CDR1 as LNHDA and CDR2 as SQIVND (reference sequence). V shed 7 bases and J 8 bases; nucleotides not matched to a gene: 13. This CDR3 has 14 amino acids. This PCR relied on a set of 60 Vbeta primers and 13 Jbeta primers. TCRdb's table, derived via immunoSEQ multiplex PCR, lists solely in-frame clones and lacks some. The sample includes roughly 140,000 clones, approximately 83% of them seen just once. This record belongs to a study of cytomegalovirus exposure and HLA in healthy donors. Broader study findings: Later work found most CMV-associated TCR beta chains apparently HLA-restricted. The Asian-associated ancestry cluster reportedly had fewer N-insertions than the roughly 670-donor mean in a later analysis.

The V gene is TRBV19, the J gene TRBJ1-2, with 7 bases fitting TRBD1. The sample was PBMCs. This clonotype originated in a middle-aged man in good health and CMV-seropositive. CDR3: CASTRRTGVMGYTF. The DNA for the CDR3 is TGTGCCAGTACCCGAAGGACAGGCGTTATGGGCTACACCTTC.